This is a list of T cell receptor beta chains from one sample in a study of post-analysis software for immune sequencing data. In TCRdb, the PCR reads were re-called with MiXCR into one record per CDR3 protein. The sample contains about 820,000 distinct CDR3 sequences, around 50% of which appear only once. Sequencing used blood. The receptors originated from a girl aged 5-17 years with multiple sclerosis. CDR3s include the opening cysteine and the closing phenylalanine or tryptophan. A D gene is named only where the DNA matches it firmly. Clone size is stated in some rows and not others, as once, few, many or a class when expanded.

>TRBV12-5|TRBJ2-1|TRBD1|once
CASGQRQGGDNEQFF
TGTGCTAGTGGTCAAAGACAGGGGGGAGACAATGAGCAGTTCTTC
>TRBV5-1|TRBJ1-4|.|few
CASSPTATNEKLFF
TGCGCCAGCAGCCCGACAGCAACTAATGAAAAACTGTTTTTT
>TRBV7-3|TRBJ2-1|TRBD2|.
CASSLIGTPGLDDEQFF
TGTGCCAGCAGCTTAATAGGGACTCCGGGACTAGATGATGAGCAGTTCTTC
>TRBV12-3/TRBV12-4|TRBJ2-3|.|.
CASSPREPAGLSTDTQYF
TGTGCCAGCAGTCCAAGGGAGCCAGCAGGGCTTAGCACAGATACGCAGTATTTT
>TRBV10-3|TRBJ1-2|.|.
CAISPGQYGYTF
TGTGCCATCAGCCCGGGACAATATGGCTACACCTTC
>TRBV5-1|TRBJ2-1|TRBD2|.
CASSYPGTSGLRSSYNEQFF
TGCGCCAGCAGCTACCCTGGGACTAGCGGGCTCAGAAGCTCCTACAATGAGCAGTTCTTC
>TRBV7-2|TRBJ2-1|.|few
CASSLVGIYNEQFF
TGTGCCAGCAGCTTAGTGGGGATCTACAATGAGCAGTTCTTC
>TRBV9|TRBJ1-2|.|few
CASMREVGTPTHANYGYTF
TGTGCCAGCATGAGGGAGGTGGGTACACCGACCCACGCTAACTATGGCTACACCTTC
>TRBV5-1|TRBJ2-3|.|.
CASSPGGLPTDTQYF
TGCGCCAGCAGTCCAGGAGGACTCCCCACAGATACGCAGTATTTT
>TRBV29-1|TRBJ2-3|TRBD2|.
CSVGLAGGYTDTQYF
TGCAGCGTCGGACTAGCGGGAGGGTACACAGATACGCAGTATTTT
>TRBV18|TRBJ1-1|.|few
CASSPLSGVSPSTSEAFF
TGTGCCAGCTCACCATTGTCTGGGGTTAGCCCTTCCACTTCTGAAGCTTTCTTT
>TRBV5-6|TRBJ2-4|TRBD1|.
CASSEDRGGGDIQYF
TGTGCCAGCAGCGAGGACAGGGGAGGAGGGGACATTCAGTACTTC
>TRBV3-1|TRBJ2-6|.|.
CASSQVLGAGANVLTF
TGTGCCAGCAGCCAAGTTTTAGGGGCTGGGGCCAACGTCCTGACTTTC
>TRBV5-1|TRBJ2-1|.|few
CASSPGGGVSSYNEQFF
TGCGCCAGCAGCCCAGGTGGGGGAGTTAGCTCCTACAATGAGCAGTTCTTC
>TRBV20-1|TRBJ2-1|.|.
CSASYLTNEQFF
TGCAGTGCTAGTTACTTAACCAATGAGCAGTTCTTC
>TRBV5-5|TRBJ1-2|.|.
CASSLIPGSHGYTF
TGTGCCAGCAGCTTGATTCCGGGATCCCATGGCTACACCTTC
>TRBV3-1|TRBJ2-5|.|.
CASSQAGWGKKKGTQYF
TGTGCCAGCAGCCAGGCCGGGTGGGGGAAAAAGAAGGGGACCCAGTACTTC
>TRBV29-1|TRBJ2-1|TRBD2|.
CSALAGALSYNEQFF
TGCAGCGCACTAGCGGGGGCCCTCTCCTACAATGAGCAGTTCTTC
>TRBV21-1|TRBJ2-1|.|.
CASSRGSGGAGNEQFF
TGTGCCAGCAGCAGGGGTAGCGGGGGGGCCGGCAATGAGCAGTTCTTC
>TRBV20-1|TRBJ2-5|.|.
CSARSRAEETQYF
TGCAGTGCTAGGTCTAGGGCGGAGGAGACCCAGTACTTC
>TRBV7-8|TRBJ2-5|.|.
CASSLSRGAGWETRYF
TGTGCCAGCAGCTTATCTCGGGGGGCCGGCTGGGAGACCCGGTACTTC
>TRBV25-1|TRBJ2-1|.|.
CASSGGTSEQFF
TGTGCCAGCAGTGGGGGGACGAGTGAGCAGTTCTTC
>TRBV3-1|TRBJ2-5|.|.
CASSQGGLYTQYF
TGTGCCAGCAGCCAAGGGGGATTGTATACCCAGTACTTC
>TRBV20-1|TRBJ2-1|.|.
CSAIGTPEGYNEQFF
TGCAGTGCTATAGGGACTCCGGAGGGGTACAATGAGCAGTTCTTC
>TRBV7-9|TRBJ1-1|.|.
CASSLELMNTEAFF
TGTGCCAGCAGCTTAGAACTTATGAACACTGAAGCTTTCTTT
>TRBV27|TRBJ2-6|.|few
CASSLRGPYGEAGANVLTF
TGTGCCAGCAGTTTAAGGGGGCCCTATGGGGAGGCTGGGGCCAACGTCCTGACTTTC
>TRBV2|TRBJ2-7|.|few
CASSVAETQYF
TGTGCCAGCAGTGTTGCGGAGACACAGTACTTC
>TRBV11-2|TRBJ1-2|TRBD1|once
CASSSTPGQGVKGGYTF
TGTGCCAGCAGCTCGACCCCTGGTCAGGGGGTAAAGGGTGGCTACACCTTC